This T cell receptor (beta chain) came from a study of PD-1 blockade in classical Hodgkin lymphoma. Time point: cycle 4 day 1 (C4D1), after five to seven weeks of nivolumab. All the patients suffered relapse after autologous stem cell transplantation, and brentuximab vedotin exposure differed. The germline V and J ends were trimmed by 4 bases and 1 base, with 11 bases remaining between them. The CDR3 has 14 residues. Germline lookup yields CDR1 SGHNT and CDR2 YYREEE (reference sequence). Data came from immunoSEQ multiplex PCR; TCRdb stores just in-frame clones and leaves some out. The sample contains tens of thousands of clones, around 80% of which appear only once.

V is TRBV5-4 and J is TRBJ1-1; D is perhaps TRBD1 (6 bases). The starting material was peripheral blood mononuclear cells (PBMCs), obtained before the fourth cycle of nivolumab. This sequence was found in a human donor with classical Hodgkin lymphoma. The CDR3 loop is CASSPGQRNTEAFF. The CDR3 DNA follows: TGTGCCAGCAGCCCTGGACAGAGGAACACTGAAGCTTTCTTT. Based on the CDR3 plus reference TRBV5-4 and TRBJ1-1, the full variable domain is ETGVTQSPTHLIKTRGQQVTLRCSSQSGHNTVSWYQQALGQGPQFIFQYYREEENGRGNFPPRFSGLQFPNYSSELNVNALELDDSALYLCASSPGQRNTEAFFGQGTRLTVV.